This TCR beta chain was sequenced in a study of graft-versus-host responses after intestinal transplantation. This table comes from immunoSEQ multiplex PCR, and its TCRdb copy is limited to in-frame clones, with some not included. This repertoire shows about 63,000 clones, 89% found once; its top ten account for approximately 1.6%. From the graft tissue, intraepithelial and lamina propria lymphocytes were released through processing. The germline gives CDR1 SGHVT, CDR2 SQSDAQ. Trimming removed 1 base from V and 5 bases from J; junction bases left unmatched: 11. The CDR3 covers 17 residues. This receptor was taken from a human patient who received an intestinal transplant, so some T cells may come from the graft donor. The chain combines TRBV7-4 with TRBJ2-5, with 9 positions matching TRBD2. The sample was ileum tissue, taken 350 to 400 days after transplant. Written as DNA, the CDR3 is TGTGCCAGCAGCTTAGTATTAAGCGGGGGGCCGAAGGAGACCCAGTACTTC. Translation gives CASSLVLSGGPKETQYF.